This TCR beta chain was documented in a study of blood T cell repertoires in COVID-19. As for the study in general: COVID-19 samples, acute and convalescent, were from the United States, Italy and Spain.

As originally analysed: Reference gene primer amplification yielded estimated nucleated cell counts. The data were produced by immunoSEQ multiplex PCR, yet TCRdb's version contains in-frame clones alone and is incomplete. That table supplies the V and J calls and clone size; D and trimming were determined from the DNA. The sample yields about 26,000 clones, 85% to 90% seen once. Germline V gene data show CDR1 as LGHDT and CDR2 as YNNKEL (reference sequence). Germline trimming cut 3 bases from V and 5 bases from J; bases unmatched to any gene: 6. This CDR3 region has 16 residues. This receptor was obtained from a man aged 65 to 85 with active COVID-19. The specimen sequenced was peripheral blood. The chain uses TRBV3-1 (or the pseudogene TRBV3-2) and TRBJ1-3, with 11 nucleotides matching TRBD1. Written as DNA, the CDR3 is TGTGCCAGCAGCCATCCCGGGACAGGGGGACGAAACACCATATATTTT. Protein sequence: CASSHPGTGGRNTIYF.